This TCR beta chain was recorded in a study of OX40 agonist ivuxolimab in advanced cancers. The overall study: From about 23 to 85 years was the age range, with a mean of approximately 58 years, and approximately 80% were male. Three patients got partial responses; one had hepatocellular carcinoma and two had cutaneous melanoma. Study findings and constraints: The study did not work out the antigen specificity of the expanded peripheral T cells.

Note on this clone: No antigen is known for it.

The V gene's germline CDR1 is SEHNR and CDR2 FQNEAQ (reference sequence). CDR3 length: 16 amino acids. V lost 5 bases to trimming and J lost 1 base, with 17 bases between them. Assay: immunoSEQ multiplex PCR; the TCRdb copy retains only in-frame clones and omits some. The sample contains roughly 66,000 clones, nearly 90% of which appear only once. The TCR was taken from an adult with an advanced solid tumor such as melanoma, head and neck, liver or kidney cancer. Sequenced here: CD4+ or CD8+ T cells sorted from blood, sampled in a trial of the OX40 agonist ivuxolimab. The chain links TRBV7-9 to TRBJ2-5; maybe TRBD2 (5 bases). The CDR3 loop reads CASSPVQFRGQETQYF. Written as DNA, the CDR3 is TGTGCCAGCAGCCCAGTTCAATTTCGGGGCCAAGAGACCCAGTACTTC. Combining the CDR3 with reference TRBV7-9 and TRBJ2-5 gives the whole variable domain DTGVSQNPRHKITKRGQNVTFRCDPISEHNRLYWYRQTLGQGPEFLTYFQNEAQLEKSRLLSDRFSAERPKGSFSTLEIQRTEQGDSAMYLCASSPVQFRGQETQYFGPGTRLLVL.